One sample yielded the 15 T cell receptor beta chains listed below, sequenced in a study of fetal regulatory T cell absence and autoimmunity (dated by TCRdb to between 2016 and 2019). Preparation of the library involved the immunoSEQ multiplex PCR assay. In TCRdb, the immuneACCESS table is reduced to in-frame sequences with V and J assigned. These tables do not hold every clone; where another copy was compared, an unresolved V gene accounts for under half, and the others remain unexplained. The sample has about 95,000 clones on record, approximately 79% of them singletons. The ten largest clones add up to less than 2.5% of the sample. Sequencing used pancreas tissue. These receptor sequences come from a male donor with IPEX syndrome.

V is TRBV30 and J is TRBJ2-5; D is unclear. Germline assignment: CDR1 GTSNPN and CDR2 SVGIG (reference sequence). V lost 0 bases, J lost 5 bases, and 10 bases lay in between. The CDR3 runs to 13 residues. CDR3 DNA sequence: TGTGCCTGGAGTGTAACGGTCCCCGAGACCCAGTACTTC. It is translated as CAWSVTVPETQYF.

The chain uses TRBV6-5 and TRBJ1-1; D unresolved. Trimming took 4 bases from V and 6 from J, leaving 9 bases between them. The CDR3 runs to 12 residues. Germline V CDR1 and CDR2: MNHEY, SVGAGI. The CDR3 sequence: CASSSALSEAFF. The CDR3, as DNA: TGTGCCAGCAGTTCAGCGTTATCTGAAGCTTTCTTT.

V gene TRBV5-4 combines with J gene TRBJ1-2, with 9 bases identical to TRBD1. The V gene's germline CDR1 is SGHNT and CDR2 YYREEE (reference sequence). V shed 4 bases, J shed 7 bases, and the junction held 14 bases outside the gene matches. The CDR3 is 16 amino acids. CDR3 in amino acids: CASSPGGTGQGVGYTF. For the CDR3, the DNA is TGTGCCAGCAGCCCGGGAGGGACGGGACAGGGTGTTGGCTACACCTTC.

The chain carries TRBV27 and TRBJ1-5, with TRBD1 identical over 9 bases. The V gene end was trimmed by 5 bases and the J gene end by 2 bases; junction bases not matched to a gene: 4. Germline V CDR1 and CDR2: MNHEY, SMNVEV (reference sequence). The CDR3 is 15 amino acids. The CDR3 bases are TGTGCCAGCAGTCTACGGACAGGGGGCAATCAGCCCCAGCATTTT. Translated, it gives CASSLRTGGNQPQHF.

The chain combines TRBV11-3 with TRBJ2-5, with D uncertain. The CDR3 runs to 12 residues. Germline CDR1 reads SGHNT; CDR2 reads YENEEA. Trimming removed 3 bases at V and 5 bases at J, with 7 bases between. CDR3 DNA sequence: TGTGCCAGCAGCTTCCCAGCGGAGACCCAGTACTTC. This gives the protein CASSFPAETQYF.

The chain recombines TRBV9 with TRBJ2-1, with 7 bases fitting TRBD2. CDR1 and CDR2 (germline): SGDLS, YYNGEE. J lost 0 bases, V lost 0 bases, and 3 bases had no gene match. The CDR3 spans 16 residues. CDR3 DNA sequence: TGTGCCAGCAGCGTAGCTGGGGGGGTCTCCTACAATGAGCAGTTCTTC. Translating it yields CASSVAGGVSYNEQFF.

This chain joins TRBV15 and TRBJ2-1, with 8 bases lining up with TRBD2. Germline loops: CDR1 LNHNV, CDR2 YYDKDF (reference sequence). V gave up 0 bases and J gave up 3 bases; unmatched junction bases: 1. CDR3 length: 15 residues. Here the CDR3 DNA reads TGTGCCACCAGCAGAGATCGGGGGGGCTACAATGAGCAGTTCTTC. Translated: CATSRDRGGYNEQFF.

The chain joins TRBV5-1 to TRBJ1-2, with D possibly TRBD1 on 5 matching bases. Germline V gene data show CDR1 as SGHRS and CDR2 as YFSETQ. This CDR3 spans 14 amino acids. Trimming cost V 0 bases and J 2 bases, with 8 bases left between them. CDR3 in amino acids: CASSLGEGNYGYTF. The CDR3 nucleotides read TGCGCCAGCAGCTTGGGGGAGGGGAACTATGGCTACACCTTC.

The J gene is TRBJ2-7, the V gene TRBV25-1; 12 bases line up with TRBD1. The J segment lost 9 bases and the V segment lost 5 bases, leaving 8 bases of the junction unmatched. The germline V gene has CDR1 MGHDK and CDR2 SYGVNS. The CDR3 loop spans 14 amino acids. The CDR3 bases are TGTGCCAGCAGTTGGGGGACAGGGGGCTCGGCGCAGTACTTC. Protein sequence: CASSWGTGGSAQYF.

The chain joins TRBV2 to TRBJ2-5; TRBD1 or TRBD2 may be the D gene (5 bases each). V gave up 3 bases and J gave up 1 base, with 15 bases separating them. Germline loops: CDR1 SNHLY, CDR2 FYNNEI. The CDR3 consists of 16 residues. CDR3 bases: TGTGCCAGCAGTGAGGTGGGGGTGGACTTCCAAGAGACCCAGTACTTC. This translates into CASSEVGVDFQETQYF.

This chain connects TRBV4-3 to TRBJ2-1, with 11 bases identical to TRBD2. V lost 4 bases to trimming and J lost 6 bases; unmatched junction nucleotides: 8. This CDR3 has 16 amino acids. Germline V gene sequence: CDR1 LGHNA, CDR2 YSLEER. The CDR3 spells CASSLLLAGVGNEQFF. DNA of the CDR3: TGCGCCAGCAGCCTACTACTAGCGGGGGTGGGCAATGAGCAGTTCTTC.

The chain uses TRBV7-2 and TRBJ2-1, with 9 bases that match TRBD2. V gave up 1 base and J gave up 1 base; unmatched junction bases: 11. The CDR3 totals 19 residues. Germline assignment: CDR1 SGHTA and CDR2 FQGNSA. CDR3 amino acids: CASSLVGGRARRSYNEQFF. Written as DNA, the CDR3 is TGTGCCAGCAGCTTAGTCGGCGGGAGGGCCCGAAGGTCCTACAATGAGCAGTTCTTC.

CDR3 nucleotides: TGTGCCAGCAGCCTTATGACAGGGAACGGATACGAGCAGTACTTC. Amino acid sequence: CASSLMTGNGYEQYF. This chain connects TRBV11-2 to TRBJ2-7; 7 nucleotides match TRBD1. CDR1 is SGHAT, CDR2 FQNNGV, per germline. This CDR3 spans 15 amino acids. With V trimmed by 5 bases and J by 4 bases, 11 bases remained unmatched.

The chain is built from TRBV15 and TRBJ2-7; 9 bases align to TRBD2. Germline V lookup: CDR1 LNHNV, CDR2 YYDKDF (reference sequence). The CDR3 covers 15 residues. The ends lost 1 base at V and 0 bases at J; junction bases unmatched: 1. In DNA, the CDR3 is TGTGCCACCAGCAGAGGTAGCGGGAGCTCCTACGAGCAGTACTTC. Translation gives CATSRGSGSSYEQYF.

The gene calls are TRBV13 and TRBJ1-2, with a possible D match to TRBD1 (6 bases). V lost 2 bases, J lost 2 bases, and 15 bases lay in between. CDR3 length: 16 residues. Per the germline V gene, CDR1 is PRHDT and CDR2 is FYEKMQ (reference sequence). CDR3 region: CASSLLIQGSNYGYTF. The CDR3 bases are TGTGCCAGCAGCTTACTGATACAGGGTTCGAACTATGGCTACACCTTC.